The 32 T cell receptor beta chains in this list originate from one sample, sequenced in a study of T cell responses to AZD1222 COVID-19 vaccine. Profiled with immunoSEQ multiplex PCR; TCRdb holds only in-frame clones, not every one. The sample contains about 100,000 clones, more than 75% of which appear only once. Sequenced material: peripheral blood, taken on day 0 of AZD1222 vaccination. Receptor source: an adult in good health.

As DNA, the CDR3 is TGTGCCAGCAACGGGGGACGAGGGTGGAACACTGAAGCTTTCTTT. Protein product: CASNGGRGWNTEAFF. This chain joins TRBV28 and TRBJ1-1, with D maybe TRBD1 (5 bases). There are 15 residues in the CDR3. With 7 bases removed from V and 1 base from J, the gap between germline ends came to 16 bases. Germline V lookup: CDR1 MDHEN, CDR2 SYDVKM.

The chain links TRBV27 to TRBJ1-4; weak D call: TRBD1 (6 bases). Germline CDR1 is MNHEY and CDR2 is SMNVEV (reference sequence). Trimming pared 5 bases from V and 8 bases from J, leaving 12 bases between. The CDR3 is 13 residues long. This CDR3 is CASSPFRGEKLFF. In DNA, the CDR3 is TGTGCCAGCAGTCCATTCAGGGGAGAAAAACTGTTTTTT.

This rearrangement joins TRBV3-1 (or the pseudogene TRBV3-2) to TRBJ2-7; 12 bases map to TRBD2. V lost 1 base and J lost 7; bases outside the gene matches: 5. Germline assignment: CDR1 LGHDT and CDR2 YNNKEL (reference sequence). CDR3 length equals 15 residues. CDR3 sequence (DNA): TGTGCCAGCAGCCAAGGGACTAGCGGGAACCTGGAGCAGTACTTC. Translation: CASSQGTSGNLEQYF.

The CDR3 protein is CASSLVVEGEQFF. CDR3 nucleotides: TGTGCCAGCAGTTTAGTAGTAGAAGGCGAGCAGTTCTTC. The gene calls are TRBV12-3 or TRBV12-4 and TRBJ2-1; unclear D gene. This CDR3 is built from 13 residues. Trimming removed 1 base at V and 10 bases at J, with 11 bases between.

This rearrangement joins TRBV18 to TRBJ1-1, with 11 bases aligning to TRBD1. The J segment lost 7 bases and the V segment lost 4 bases, leaving 5 bases of the junction unmatched. Germline V CDR1 and CDR2: KGHSH, LQKENI. This CDR3 has 14 residues. CDR3 in DNA: TGTGCCAGCTCACGGACAGGGGGCGAGGTTGAAGCTTTCTTT. Its translation is CASSRTGGEVEAFF.

The V and J genes are TRBV28 and TRBJ2-1, with D perhaps given as TRBD1 or TRBD2 (5 bases each). The CDR3 loop spans 14 amino acids. Germline-derived CDR1 and CDR2 are MDHEN and SYDVKM. V gave up 4 bases and J gave up 7 bases, with 14 bases separating them. For the CDR3, the DNA is TGTGCCAGCAGTTCAGGGACCTCGGGGAATGAGCAGTTCTTC. Translated, it gives CASSSGTSGNEQFF.

V usage is TRBV2 and J usage is TRBJ1-1; the D is unclear. Germline V gene data show CDR1 as SNHLY and CDR2 as FYNNEI. This CDR3 contains 13 residues. Trimming removed 4 bases from V and 10 bases from J, with 16 bases in between. CDR3 DNA: TGTGCCAGCAGTGTAGGCTGGGGTGGTTTAGCTTTCTTT. Its translation is CASSVGWGGLAFF.

The CDR3 sequence is CASNYWGAQGYTF. As DNA, the CDR3 is TGTGCCAGCAACTACTGGGGGGCGCAGGGCTACACCTTC. The chain recombines TRBV6-5 with TRBJ1-2, with D possibly TRBD1 on 6 matching bases. V dropped 7 bases and J dropped 8 bases, with 17 bases sitting between them. This CDR3 is 13 amino acids long. Germline V lookup: CDR1 MNHEY, CDR2 SVGAGI.

This chain joins TRBV5-1 and TRBJ1-2; 8 bases are shared with TRBD1. The V gene end was trimmed by 3 bases and the J gene end by 6 bases; junction bases not matched to a gene: 7. Per the germline V gene, CDR1 is SGHRS and CDR2 is YFSETQ. This CDR3 is built from 14 residues. In DNA form, the CDR3 reads TGCGCCAGCAGCTGGGGGGACAGGAGTGATGGCTACACCTTC. It specifies CASSWGDRSDGYTF. Full variable domain (outside the CDR3, taken from reference TRBV5-1 and TRBJ1-2): KAGVTQTPRYLIKTRGQQVTLSCSPISGHRSVSWYQQTPGQGLQFLFEYFSETQRNKGNFPGRFSGRQFSNSRSEMNVSTLELGDSALYLCASSWGDRSDGYTFGSGTRLTVV.

This chain joins TRBV7-9 and TRBJ2-5; no clear D. V was clipped by 2 bases and J by 0 bases, with 4 bases between them. The CDR3 loop spans 13 amino acids. CDR1 is SEHNR, CDR2 FQNEAQ, per germline (reference sequence). The CDR3 loop is CASSLSHQETQYF. The CDR3 DNA is TGTGCCAGCAGCTTATCCCACCAAGAGACCCAGTACTTC.

V usage is TRBV28 and J usage is TRBJ1-1; no reliable D call. Germline assignment: CDR1 MDHEN and CDR2 SYDVKM. Trimming removed 3 bases from V and 8 bases from J, with 7 bases in between. The CDR3 extends over 11 amino acids. The DNA of the CDR3 is TGTGCCAGCAGTTTCTTCAAGGAAGCTTTCTTT. Encoded protein: CASSFFKEAFF.

With regard to this clone: The germline gene is not matched at one end of the junction; a read error may be the cause. The chain combines TRBV11-2 with TRBJ1-6, with D uncertain. This CDR3 contains 12 residues. The germline V gene has CDR1 SGHAT and CDR2 FQNNGV. For the CDR3, the DNA is TGTGCCAGCAGCGCAGGAGTCCGCCTCCTCCGCTTT. This translates into CASSAGVRLLRF.

The chain is built from TRBV3-1 (or the pseudogene TRBV3-2) and TRBJ2-7; D gene ambiguous. Trimming pared 2 bases from V and 2 bases from J, leaving 13 bases between. CDR1 and CDR2 (germline): LGHDT, YNNKEL (reference sequence). This CDR3 is built from 15 residues. The CDR3, as DNA: TGTGCCAGCAGCCAATTTGGGCGCAGTCCCTACGAGCAGTACTTC. Its translation: CASSQFGRSPYEQYF.

The rearrangement uses TRBV11-1 and TRBJ2-3; D not resolved. The CDR3 loop spans 16 amino acids. Looked up from germline, CDR1 is SGHAT and CDR2 is FQDESV (reference sequence). V lost 3 bases, J lost 4 bases, and 17 bases lay in between. CDR3 residues: CASSFFPKSNADTQYF. The CDR3, as DNA: TGTGCCAGCAGCTTTTTCCCAAAGAGCAATGCAGATACGCAGTATTTT.

This clone was seen once. The V and J genes are TRBV4-3 and TRBJ1-4; tentatively, D is TRBD1 (5 bases). The V end was cut by 2 bases, the J end by 6 bases, with 10 bases between. This CDR3 has 14 amino acids. The germline V gene has CDR1 LGHNA and CDR2 YSLEER. As DNA, the CDR3 is TGCGCCAGCAGCCAATATCAGGGTGATGAAAAACTGTTTTTT. Amino acid sequence: CASSQYQGDEKLFF.

This chain links TRBV5-1 with TRBJ1-2, with 7 bases lining up with TRBD1. Germline V CDR1 and CDR2: SGHRS, YFSETQ. The V segment lost 4 bases and the J segment 13 bases; nucleotides outside the gene matches: 19. The CDR3 covers 15 residues. The CDR3 loop is CASSPNNDRARSCTF. The CDR3 DNA reads as TGCGCCAGCAGCCCAAACAATGACAGGGCCCGGTCCTGCACCTTC.

The chain is built from TRBV6-5 and TRBJ2-2; 7 positions match TRBD1. The CDR3 totals 15 residues. The V gene's germline CDR1 is MNHEY and CDR2 SVGAGI. V shed 7 bases and J 1 base; nucleotides not matched to a gene: 6. The CDR3 nucleotides read TGTGCCAGCACGAGGACAGGACTGAACACCGGGGAGCTGTTTTTT. Its translation is CASTRTGLNTGELFF.

The count of this clone is one. The chain recombines TRBV12-3 or TRBV12-4 with TRBJ1-1; unclear D gene. The CDR3 contains 13 residues. V was clipped by 5 bases and J by 0 bases, with 7 bases between them. The CDR3 nucleotides are TGTGCCAGCAGTAGGACCTTGAACACTGAAGCTTTCTTT. Its protein is CASSRTLNTEAFF.

The chain uses TRBV7-9 and TRBJ1-2; 7 bases align to TRBD1. Per germline, CDR1 SEHNR and CDR2 FQNEAQ (reference sequence). With 5 bases clipped from V and 3 bases from J, the junction kept 9 bases outside the gene matches. This CDR3 has 15 amino acids. The CDR3 protein is CASSPGTARYYGYTF. The DNA of the CDR3 is TGTGCCAGCAGCCCCGGGACAGCTCGGTACTATGGCTACACCTTC.

This clone came up a few times. This chain links TRBV28 with TRBJ1-4; 7 nucleotides align to TRBD1. With 3 bases clipped from V and 5 bases from J, the junction kept 6 bases outside the gene matches. The germline CDR1 and CDR2 sequences are MDHEN and SYDVKM. There are 15 residues in the CDR3. The CDR3 sequence: CASSFVGGANEKLFF. CDR3 nucleotide sequence: TGTGCCAGCAGTTTCGTAGGGGGCGCGAATGAAAAACTGTTTTTT.

In nucleotides, the CDR3 is TGTGCCAGTAAGGACAGGGCGAGCTCCTACAATGAGCAGTTCTTC. Translating it yields CASKDRASSYNEQFF. The chain links TRBV19 to TRBJ2-1; 8 bases are a match to TRBD1. Germline CDR1 is LNHDA and CDR2 is SQIVND (reference sequence). The CDR3 consists of 15 residues. J was trimmed by 0 bases and V by 7 bases; bases with no gene match: 5. The whole variable domain, filled in from reference TRBV19 and TRBJ2-1, reads DGGITQSPKYLFRKEGQNVTLSCEQNLNHDAMYWYRQDPGQGLRLIYYSQIVNDFQKGDIAEGYSVSREKKESFPLTVTSAQKNPTAFYLCASKDRASSYNEQFFGPGTRLTVL.

About this clone itself: The junction and the germline gene differ at one end; a read error may be behind it. The chain combines TRBV7-7 with TRBJ1-3; TRBD1 agrees at 10 bases. The CDR3 loop spans 15 amino acids. Per germline, CDR1 SSHAT and CDR2 FNYEAQ (reference sequence). The CDR3 DNA sequence: TGTGCTAGCAGCCAAGGACAGGGGGCTGGAAACACCATATATTTT. Protein product: CASSQGQGAGNTIYF.

This clone was seen just once. The V and J genes are TRBV19 and TRBJ1-5, with a weak D call TRBD1 (5 bases). The CDR3 is 14 residues long. CDR1 is LNHDA and CDR2 is SQIVND in the germline V gene (reference sequence). V lost 6 bases and J 7 bases, leaving 16 bases between the germline ends. For the CDR3, the DNA is TGTGCCAGTAGATTCCCGGGGGGGGTCCAGCCCCAGCATTTT. Amino acid sequence: CASRFPGGVQPQHF.

This sequence joins TRBV5-6 and TRBJ1-2; 9 nucleotides line up with TRBD1. V lost 2 bases and J lost 7; bases outside the gene matches: 3. Germline CDR1 and CDR2: SGHDT and YYEEEE. The CDR3 totals 13 residues. CDR3 amino acids: CASSFGTGFGYTF. The CDR3 bases are TGTGCCAGCAGCTTTGGGACAGGGTTTGGCTACACCTTC. The full variable domain, in which reference TRBV5-6 and TRBJ1-2 provide the parts outside the CDR3, is DAGVTQSPTHLIKTRGQQVTLRCSPKSGHDTVSWYQQALGQGPQFIFQYYEEEERQRGNFPDRFSGHQFPNYSSELNVNALLLGDSALYLCASSFGTGFGYTFGSGTRLTVV.

The chain combines TRBV19 with TRBJ1-1; TRBD1 matches at 9 bases. Germline values: CDR1 LNHDA, CDR2 SQIVND (reference sequence). The CDR3 consists of 15 residues. Trimming took 7 bases from V and 3 from J; bases not matched to a gene: 9. This chain's CDR3 is CASTPRDRAHTEAFF. The CDR3 nucleotides are TGTGCCAGTACCCCCCGGGACAGGGCCCACACTGAAGCTTTCTTT.

This clone has only one observation. V usage is TRBV7-2 and J usage is TRBJ2-3, with 9 nucleotides matching TRBD2. Germline CDR1 SGHTA, CDR2 FQGNSA. V lost 5 bases and J lost 0; bases outside the gene matches: 9. The CDR3 contains 17 residues. The CDR3 sequence: CASSTGAGGPSTDTQYF. The CDR3 DNA reads as TGTGCCAGCAGCACAGGAGCGGGGGGCCCTAGCACAGATACGCAGTATTTT. The complete variable domain, with remaining parts taken from reference TRBV7-2 and TRBJ2-3, reads GAGVSQSPSNKVTEKGKDVELRCDPISGHTALYWYRQSLGQGLEFLIYFQGNSAPDKSGLPSDRFSAERTGGSVSTLTIQRTQQEDSAVYLCASSTGAGGPSTDTQYFGPGTRLTVL.

The J gene is TRBJ1-2, the V gene TRBV6-6, with 7 bases aligning to TRBD1. Germline assignment: CDR1 MNHNY and CDR2 SVGAGI (reference sequence). The CDR3 spans 15 residues. The junction had 1 base not matched to a gene; V was cut back by 0 bases and J by 0 bases. The DNA for the CDR3 is TGTGCCAGCAGTTACTCCCAGGGGGCTAACTATGGCTACACCTTC. Amino acids: CASSYSQGANYGYTF.

The chain joins TRBV28 to TRBJ2-3; D remains unclear. Germline V gene data show CDR1 as MDHEN and CDR2 as SYDVKM. There are 14 residues in the CDR3. Deletions cut 3 bases from V and 4 bases from J, with 11 bases between. CDR3 loop: CASSFSNEADTQYF. DNA of the CDR3: TGTGCCAGCAGTTTTTCTAACGAGGCAGATACGCAGTATTTT.

The chain carries TRBV4-3 and TRBJ2-7, with D possibly matching TRBD2 (6 bases). Germline V gives CDR1 LGHNA, CDR2 YSLEER. The CDR3 contains 14 residues. Trimming pared 0 bases from V and 4 bases from J, leaving 10 bases between. CDR3 nucleotides: TGCGCCAGCAGCCAAGAACTTGGGGGGTACGAGCAGTACTTC. Protein sequence: CASSQELGGYEQYF.

Only a few counts were recorded for this clone. This chain joins TRBV29-1 and TRBJ2-5, with D perhaps being TRBD1 or TRBD2 (5 bases each). The CDR3 is made up of 12 amino acids. The germline V gene has CDR1 SQVTM and CDR2 ANQGSEA. Trimming removed 7 bases at V and 5 bases at J, with 14 bases between. CDR3 region: CSAGATVETQYF. The CDR3 region has the DNA TGCAGCGCCGGGGCTACGGTCGAGACCCAGTACTTC.

The V and J genes are TRBV3-1 (or the pseudogene TRBV3-2) and TRBJ1-5, with 8 bases aligning to TRBD1. CDR1 is LGHDT, CDR2 YNNKEL, per germline (reference sequence). The CDR3 runs 14 residues. V dropped 4 bases and J dropped 4; count of bases not matched to a gene: 3. CDR3 in DNA: TGTGCCAGCAGCCCCGGGACAGGTAATCAGCCCCAGCATTTT. Protein sequence: CASSPGTGNQPQHF.

A word on this clone: Additional DNA sequences in this sample encode the identical CDR3. The V gene is TRBV30, the J gene TRBJ1-1; 9 bases are shared with TRBD1. With V trimmed by 0 bases and J by 5 bases, 1 base remained unmatched. CDR1 is GTSNPN, CDR2 SVGIG, per germline (reference sequence). The CDR3 has 13 residues. CDR3 DNA sequence: TGTGCCTGGAGTGTACAGGGGGCAACTGAAGCTTTCTTT. The encoded protein is CAWSVQGATEAFF.